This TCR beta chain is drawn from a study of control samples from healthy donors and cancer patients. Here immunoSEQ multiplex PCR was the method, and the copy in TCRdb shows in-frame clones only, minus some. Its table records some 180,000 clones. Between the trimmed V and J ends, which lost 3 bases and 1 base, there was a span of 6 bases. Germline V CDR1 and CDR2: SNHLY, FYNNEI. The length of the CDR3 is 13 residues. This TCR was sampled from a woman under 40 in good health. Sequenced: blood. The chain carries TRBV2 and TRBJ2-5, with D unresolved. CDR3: CASSEGRQETQYF. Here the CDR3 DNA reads TGTGCCAGCAGTGAGGGTCGCCAAGAGACCCAGTACTTC.